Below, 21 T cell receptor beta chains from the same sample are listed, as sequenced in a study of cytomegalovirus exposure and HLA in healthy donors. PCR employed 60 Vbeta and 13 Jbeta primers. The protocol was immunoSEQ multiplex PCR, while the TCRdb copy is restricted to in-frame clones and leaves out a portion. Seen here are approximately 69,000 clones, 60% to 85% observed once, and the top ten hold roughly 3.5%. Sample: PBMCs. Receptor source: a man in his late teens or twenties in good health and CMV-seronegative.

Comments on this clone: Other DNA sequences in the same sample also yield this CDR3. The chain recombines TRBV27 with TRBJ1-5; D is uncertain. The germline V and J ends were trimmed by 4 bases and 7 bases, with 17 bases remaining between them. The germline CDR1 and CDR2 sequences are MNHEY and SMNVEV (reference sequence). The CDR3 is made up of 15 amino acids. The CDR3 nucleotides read TGTGCCAGCAGTTCCCAAGCCGGGGTGGGGCAGCCCCAGCATTTT. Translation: CASSSQAGVGQPQHF.

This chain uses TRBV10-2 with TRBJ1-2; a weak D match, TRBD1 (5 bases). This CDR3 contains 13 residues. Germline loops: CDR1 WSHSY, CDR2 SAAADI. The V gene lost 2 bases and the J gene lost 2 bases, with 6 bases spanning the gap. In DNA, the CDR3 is TGCGCCAGCAGTGAGGACAGCAACTATGGCTACACCTTC. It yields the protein CASSEDSNYGYTF.

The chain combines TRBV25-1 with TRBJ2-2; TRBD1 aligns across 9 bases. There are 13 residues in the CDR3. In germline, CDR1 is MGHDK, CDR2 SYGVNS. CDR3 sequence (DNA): TGTGCTGGCCGGGACAGGGTGACCGGGGAGCTGTTTTTT. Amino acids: CAGRDRVTGELFF.

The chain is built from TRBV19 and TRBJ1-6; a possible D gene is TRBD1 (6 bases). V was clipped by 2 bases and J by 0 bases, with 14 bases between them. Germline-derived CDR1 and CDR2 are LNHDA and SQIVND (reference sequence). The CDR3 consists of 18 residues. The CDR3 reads CASSIKAGVSSYNSPLHF. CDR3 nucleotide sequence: TGTGCCAGTAGTATAAAGGCAGGGGTGAGCTCCTATAATTCACCCCTCCACTTT.

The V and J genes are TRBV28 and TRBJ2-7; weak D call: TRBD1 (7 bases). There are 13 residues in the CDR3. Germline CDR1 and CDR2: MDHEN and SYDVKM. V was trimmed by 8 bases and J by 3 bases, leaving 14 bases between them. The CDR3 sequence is CASRRGVNYEQYV. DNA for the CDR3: TGTGCCAGCCGCAGGGGGGTAAACTACGAGCAGTACGTC.

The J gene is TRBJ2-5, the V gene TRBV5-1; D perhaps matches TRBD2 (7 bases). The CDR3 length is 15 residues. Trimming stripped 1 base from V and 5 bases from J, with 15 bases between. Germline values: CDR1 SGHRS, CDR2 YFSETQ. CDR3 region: CASSLRGGAGETQYF. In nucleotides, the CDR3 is TGCGCCAGCAGCTTGCGTGGGGGGGCTGGGGAGACCCAGTACTTC. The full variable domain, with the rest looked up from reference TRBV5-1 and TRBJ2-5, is KAGVTQTPRYLIKTRGQQVTLSCSPISGHRSVSWYQQTPGQGLQFLFEYFSETQRNKGNFPGRFSGRQFSNSRSEMNVSTLELGDSALYLCASSLRGGAGETQYFGPGTRLLVL.

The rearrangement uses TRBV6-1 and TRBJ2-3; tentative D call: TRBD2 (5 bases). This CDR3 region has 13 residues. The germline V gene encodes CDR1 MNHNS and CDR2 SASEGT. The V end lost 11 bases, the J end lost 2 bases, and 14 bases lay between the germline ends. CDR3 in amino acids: CALRGALTDTQYF. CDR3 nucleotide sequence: TGTGCCCTTCGGGGTGCCCTCACAGATACGCAGTATTTT.

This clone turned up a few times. CDR3 sequence (DNA): TGTGCCAGCAGCTTAGAAGGGGTGCTCCTAGGCTCACCCCTCCACTTT. This encodes CASSLEGVLLGSPLHF. The J gene is TRBJ1-6, the V gene TRBV7-2, with a possible D match to TRBD1 (5 bases). Trimming removed 1 base from V and 10 bases from J, with 17 bases in between. This CDR3 region has 16 residues. The germline V gene encodes CDR1 SGHTA and CDR2 FQGNSA.

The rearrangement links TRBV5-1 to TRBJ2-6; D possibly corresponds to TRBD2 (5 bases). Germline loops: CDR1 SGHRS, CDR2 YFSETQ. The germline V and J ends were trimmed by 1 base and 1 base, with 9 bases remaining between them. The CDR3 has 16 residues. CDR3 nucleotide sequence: TGCGCCAGCAGCTTGACCGGGGTTTCTGGGGCCAACGTCCTGACTTTC. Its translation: CASSLTGVSGANVLTF.

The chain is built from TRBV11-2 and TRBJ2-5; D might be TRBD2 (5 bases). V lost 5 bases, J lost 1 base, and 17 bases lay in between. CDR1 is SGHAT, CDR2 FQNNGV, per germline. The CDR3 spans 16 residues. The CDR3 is CASSENIARPQETQYF. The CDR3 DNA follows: TGTGCCAGCAGCGAGAATATAGCGCGACCCCAAGAGACCCAGTACTTC.

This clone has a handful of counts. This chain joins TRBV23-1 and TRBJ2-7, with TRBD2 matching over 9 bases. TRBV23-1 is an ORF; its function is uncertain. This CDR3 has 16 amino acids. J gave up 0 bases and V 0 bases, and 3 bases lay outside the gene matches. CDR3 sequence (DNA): TGCGCCAGCAGTCAATCCGCACTAGCGGGCTCCTACGAGCAGTACTTC. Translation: CASSQSALAGSYEQYF.

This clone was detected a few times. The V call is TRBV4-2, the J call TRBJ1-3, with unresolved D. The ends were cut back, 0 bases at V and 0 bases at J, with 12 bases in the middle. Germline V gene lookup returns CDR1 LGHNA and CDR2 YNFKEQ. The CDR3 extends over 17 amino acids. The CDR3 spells CASSQDSPRGSGNTIYF. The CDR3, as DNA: TGTGCCAGCAGCCAAGATAGTCCCCGGGGCTCTGGAAACACCATATATTTT.

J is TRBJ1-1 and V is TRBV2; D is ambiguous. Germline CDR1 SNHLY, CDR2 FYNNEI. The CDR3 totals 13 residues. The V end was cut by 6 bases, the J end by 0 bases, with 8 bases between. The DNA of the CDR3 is TGTGCCAGCAGGACAAACTTGAACACTGAAGCTTTCTTT. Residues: CASRTNLNTEAFF. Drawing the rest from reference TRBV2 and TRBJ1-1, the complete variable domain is EPEVTQTPSHQVTQMGQEVILRCVPISNHLYFYWYRQILGQKVEFLVSFYNNEISEKSEIFDDQFSVERPDGSNFTLKIRSTKLEDSAMYFCASRTNLNTEAFFGQGTRLTVV.

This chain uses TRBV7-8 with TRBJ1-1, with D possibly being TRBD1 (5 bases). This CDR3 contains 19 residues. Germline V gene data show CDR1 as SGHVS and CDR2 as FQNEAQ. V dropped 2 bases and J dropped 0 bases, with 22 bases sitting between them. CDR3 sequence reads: CASSLYSRQGLTLNTEAFF. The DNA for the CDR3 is TGTGCCAGCAGCTTATATAGTCGGCAGGGCTTGACTCTGAACACTGAAGCTTTCTTT.

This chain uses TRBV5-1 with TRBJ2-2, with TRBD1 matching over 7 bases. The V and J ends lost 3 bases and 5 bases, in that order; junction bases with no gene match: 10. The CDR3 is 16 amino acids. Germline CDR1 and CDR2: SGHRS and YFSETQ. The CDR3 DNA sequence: TGCGCCAGCAGCTCAGACAGGGTGGCGGTAACCGGGGAGCTGTTTTTT. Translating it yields CASSSDRVAVTGELFF.

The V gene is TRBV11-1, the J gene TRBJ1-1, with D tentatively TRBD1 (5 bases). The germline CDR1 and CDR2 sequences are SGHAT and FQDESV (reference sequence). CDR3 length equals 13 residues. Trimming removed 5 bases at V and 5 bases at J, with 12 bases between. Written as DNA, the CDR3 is TGTGCCAGCAGCCTAGAAAGGGGTACTGAAGCTTTCTTT. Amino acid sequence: CASSLERGTEAFF.

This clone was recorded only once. The DNA for the CDR3 is TGTGCCAGCAGCGTAGGGGACACCTCCCTCTACGAGCAGTACTTC. Amino acids: CASSVGDTSLYEQYF. The chain links TRBV9 to TRBJ2-7; D possibly corresponds to TRBD1 (6 bases). Germline assignment: CDR1 SGDLS and CDR2 YYNGEE. V lost 0 bases, J lost 3 bases, and 13 bases lay in between. The CDR3 loop spans 15 amino acids.

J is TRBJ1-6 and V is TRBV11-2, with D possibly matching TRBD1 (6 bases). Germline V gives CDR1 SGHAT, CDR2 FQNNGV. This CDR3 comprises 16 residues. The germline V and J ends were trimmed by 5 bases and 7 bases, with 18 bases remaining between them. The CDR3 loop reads CASSRSLGQRNSPLHF. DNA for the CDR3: TGTGCCAGCAGCCGTTCCCTCGGACAGAGAAATTCACCCCTCCACTTT. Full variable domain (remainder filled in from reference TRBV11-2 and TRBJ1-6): EAGVAQSPRYKIIEKRQSVAFWCNPISGHATLYWYQQILGQGPKLLIQFQNNGVVDDSQLPKDRFSAERLKGVDSTLKIQPAKLEDSAVYLCASSRSLGQRNSPLHFGNGTRLTVT.

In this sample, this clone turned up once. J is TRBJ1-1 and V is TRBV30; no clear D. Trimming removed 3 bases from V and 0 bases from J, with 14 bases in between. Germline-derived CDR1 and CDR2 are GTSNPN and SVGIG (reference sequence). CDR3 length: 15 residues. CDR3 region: CAWRRYSSLNTEAFF. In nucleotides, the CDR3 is TGTGCCTGGAGACGGTACAGCTCTCTGAACACTGAAGCTTTCTTT.

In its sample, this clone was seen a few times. For the CDR3, the DNA is TGCGCCAGCAGCTTGGGGGGGATTAGCGGGGGCACGACCGGGAATGAGCAGTTCTTC. Amino acids: CASSLGGISGGTTGNEQFF. J is TRBJ2-1 and V is TRBV5-1; 9 bases map to TRBD2. Germline V gives CDR1 SGHRS, CDR2 YFSETQ. This CDR3 has 19 residues. V shed 0 bases and J 7 bases; nucleotides not matched to a gene: 17.

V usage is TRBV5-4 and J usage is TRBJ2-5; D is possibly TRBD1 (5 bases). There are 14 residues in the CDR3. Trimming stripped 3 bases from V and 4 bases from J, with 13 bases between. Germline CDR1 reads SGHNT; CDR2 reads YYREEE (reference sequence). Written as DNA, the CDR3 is TGTGCCAGCAGCTCCCCTTGGCAGGGAGAGACCCAGTACTTC. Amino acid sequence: CASSSPWQGETQYF.